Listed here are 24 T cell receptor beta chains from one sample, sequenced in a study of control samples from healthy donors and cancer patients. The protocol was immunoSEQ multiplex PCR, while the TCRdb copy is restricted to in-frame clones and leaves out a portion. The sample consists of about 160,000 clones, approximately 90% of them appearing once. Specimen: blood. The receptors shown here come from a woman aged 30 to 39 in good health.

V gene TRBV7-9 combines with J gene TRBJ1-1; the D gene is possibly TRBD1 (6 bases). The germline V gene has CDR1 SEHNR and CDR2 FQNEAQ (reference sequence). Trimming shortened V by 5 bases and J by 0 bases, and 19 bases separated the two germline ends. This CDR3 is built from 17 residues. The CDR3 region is CASSPGRGYSLNTEAFF. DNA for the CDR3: TGTGCCAGCAGCCCGGGCAGGGGATATTCCCTGAACACTGAAGCTTTCTTT. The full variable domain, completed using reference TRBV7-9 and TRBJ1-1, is DTGVSQNPRHKITKRGQNVTFRCDPISEHNRLYWYRQTLGQGPEFLTYFQNEAQLEKSRLLSDRFSAERPKGSFSTLEIQRTEQGDSAMYLCASSPGRGYSLNTEAFFGQGTRLTVV.

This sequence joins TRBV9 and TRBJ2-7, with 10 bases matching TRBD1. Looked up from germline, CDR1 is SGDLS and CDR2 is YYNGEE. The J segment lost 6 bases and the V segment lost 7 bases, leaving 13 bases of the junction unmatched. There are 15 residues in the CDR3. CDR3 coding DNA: TGTGCCAGCTCCAAAATAGGGACAGGGGTCTCCGAGCAGTACTTC. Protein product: CASSKIGTGVSEQYF.

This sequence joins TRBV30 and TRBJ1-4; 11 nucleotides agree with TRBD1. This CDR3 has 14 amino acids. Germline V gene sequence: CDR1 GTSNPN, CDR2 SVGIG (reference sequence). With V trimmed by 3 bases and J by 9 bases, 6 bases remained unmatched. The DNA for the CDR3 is TGTGCCTGGAGGGGACAGGGGGGAATGAAAAAACTGTTTTTT. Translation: CAWRGQGGMKKLFF.

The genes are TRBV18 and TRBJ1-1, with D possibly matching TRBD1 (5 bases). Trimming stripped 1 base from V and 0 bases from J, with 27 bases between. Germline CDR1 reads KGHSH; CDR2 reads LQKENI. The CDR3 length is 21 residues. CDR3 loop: CASSPRSVLSQGGLVNTEAFF. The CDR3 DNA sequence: TGTGCCAGCTCACCACGAAGCGTTTTATCGCAGGGTGGCCTCGTGAACACTGAAGCTTTCTTT.

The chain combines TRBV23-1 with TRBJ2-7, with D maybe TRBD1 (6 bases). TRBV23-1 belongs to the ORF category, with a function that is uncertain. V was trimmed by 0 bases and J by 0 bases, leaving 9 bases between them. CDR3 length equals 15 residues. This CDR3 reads CASSQSDRCSYEQYF. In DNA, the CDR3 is TGCGCCAGCAGTCAATCGGACAGATGCTCCTACGAGCAGTACTTC.

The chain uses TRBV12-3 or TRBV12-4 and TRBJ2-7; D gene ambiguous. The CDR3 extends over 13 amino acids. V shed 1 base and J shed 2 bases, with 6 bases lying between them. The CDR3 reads CASSLVPPYEQYF. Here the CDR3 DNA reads TGTGCCAGCAGTTTAGTCCCCCCCTACGAGCAGTACTTC.

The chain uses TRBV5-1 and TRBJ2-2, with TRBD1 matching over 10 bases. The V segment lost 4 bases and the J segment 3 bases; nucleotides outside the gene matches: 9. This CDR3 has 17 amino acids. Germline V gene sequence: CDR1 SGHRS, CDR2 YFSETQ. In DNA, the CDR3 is TGCGCCAGCAGCCCTGGACAGGGGGAGTTTGACACCGGGGAGCTGTTTTTT. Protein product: CASSPGQGEFDTGELFF.

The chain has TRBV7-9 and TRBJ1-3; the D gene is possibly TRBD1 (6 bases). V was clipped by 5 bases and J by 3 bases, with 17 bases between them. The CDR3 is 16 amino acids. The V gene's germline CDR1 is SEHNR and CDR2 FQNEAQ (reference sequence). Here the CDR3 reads CASSPPDRWYGNTIYF. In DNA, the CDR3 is TGTGCCAGCAGCCCGCCCGACAGGTGGTATGGAAACACCATATATTTT.

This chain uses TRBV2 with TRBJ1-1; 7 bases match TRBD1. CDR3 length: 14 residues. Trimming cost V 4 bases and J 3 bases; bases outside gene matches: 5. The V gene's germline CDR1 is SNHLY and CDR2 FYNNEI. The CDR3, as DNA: TGTGCCAGCAGTGTGGACAGGAGTCACACTGAAGCTTTCTTT. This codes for CASSVDRSHTEAFF. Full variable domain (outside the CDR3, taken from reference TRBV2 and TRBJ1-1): EPEVTQTPSHQVTQMGQEVILRCVPISNHLYFYWYRQILGQKVEFLVSFYNNEISEKSEIFDDQFSVERPDGSNFTLKIRSTKLEDSAMYFCASSVDRSHTEAFFGQGTRLTVV.

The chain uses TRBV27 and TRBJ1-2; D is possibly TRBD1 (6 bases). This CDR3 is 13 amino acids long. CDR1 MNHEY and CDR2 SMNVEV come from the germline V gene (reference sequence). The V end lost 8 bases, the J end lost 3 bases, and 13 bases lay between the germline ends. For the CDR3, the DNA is TGTGCCAGCGGATACAGGGTCTACTATGGCTACACCTTC. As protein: CASGYRVYYGYTF.

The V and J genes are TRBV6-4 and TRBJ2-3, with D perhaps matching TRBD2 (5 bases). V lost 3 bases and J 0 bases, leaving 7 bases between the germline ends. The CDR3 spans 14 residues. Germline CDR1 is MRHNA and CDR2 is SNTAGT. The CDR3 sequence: CASSERASTDTQYF. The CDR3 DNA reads TGTGCCAGCAGTGAGCGGGCTAGCACAGATACGCAGTATTTT.

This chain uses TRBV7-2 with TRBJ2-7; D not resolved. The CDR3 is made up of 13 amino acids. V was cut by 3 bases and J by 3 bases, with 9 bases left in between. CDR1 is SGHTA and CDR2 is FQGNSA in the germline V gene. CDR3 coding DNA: TGTGCCAGCAGCTTTCACCAATTCTACGAGCAGTACTTC. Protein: CASSFHQFYEQYF.

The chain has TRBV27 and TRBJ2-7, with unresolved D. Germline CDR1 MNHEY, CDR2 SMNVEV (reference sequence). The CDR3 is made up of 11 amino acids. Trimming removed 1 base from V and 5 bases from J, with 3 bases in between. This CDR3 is CASSLWNEQYF. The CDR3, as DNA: TGTGCCAGCAGTTTATGGAACGAGCAGTACTTC.

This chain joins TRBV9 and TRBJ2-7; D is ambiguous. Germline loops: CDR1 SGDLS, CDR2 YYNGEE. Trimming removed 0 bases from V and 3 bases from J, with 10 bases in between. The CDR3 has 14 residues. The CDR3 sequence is CASSVAPQLYEQYF. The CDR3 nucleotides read TGTGCCAGCAGCGTAGCCCCCCAGCTCTACGAGCAGTACTTC.

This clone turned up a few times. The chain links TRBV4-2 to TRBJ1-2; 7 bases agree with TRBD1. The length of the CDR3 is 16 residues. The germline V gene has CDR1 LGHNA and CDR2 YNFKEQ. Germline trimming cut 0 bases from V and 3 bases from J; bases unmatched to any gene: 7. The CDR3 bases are TGTGCCAGCAGCCAAGAGACCAGAGGGGGCTACTATGGCTACACCTTC. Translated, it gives CASSQETRGGYYGYTF.

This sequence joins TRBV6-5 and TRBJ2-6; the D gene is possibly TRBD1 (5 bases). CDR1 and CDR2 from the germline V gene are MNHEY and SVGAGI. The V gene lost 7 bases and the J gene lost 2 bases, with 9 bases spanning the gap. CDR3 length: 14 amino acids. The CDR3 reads CASTAGPGANVLTF. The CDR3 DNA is TGTGCCAGCACCGCAGGGCCTGGGGCCAACGTCCTGACTTTC.

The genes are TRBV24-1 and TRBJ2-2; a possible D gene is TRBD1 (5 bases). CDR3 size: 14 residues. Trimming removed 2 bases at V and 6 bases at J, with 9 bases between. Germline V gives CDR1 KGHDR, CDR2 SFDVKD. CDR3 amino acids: CATSDYTGSGELFF. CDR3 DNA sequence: TGTGCCACCAGTGATTACACAGGTTCCGGGGAGCTGTTTTTT.

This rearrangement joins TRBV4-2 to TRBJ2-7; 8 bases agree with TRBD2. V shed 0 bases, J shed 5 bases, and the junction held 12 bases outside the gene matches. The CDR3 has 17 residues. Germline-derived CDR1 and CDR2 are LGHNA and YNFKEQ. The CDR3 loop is CASSQDGGGRRYDEQYF. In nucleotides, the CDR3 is TGTGCCAGCAGCCAAGACGGGGGGGGACGGAGATACGACGAGCAGTACTTC.

CDR3 in DNA: TGTGCCTGGAGTCCCAGCAGGGTTGAACAGCAGTACTTC. Residues: CAWSPSRVEQQYF. This rearrangement joins TRBV30 to TRBJ2-7; maybe TRBD1 (5 bases). Trimming pared 2 bases from V and 8 bases from J, leaving 16 bases between. Germline CDR1 reads GTSNPN; CDR2 reads SVGIG (reference sequence). This CDR3 is 13 amino acids long.

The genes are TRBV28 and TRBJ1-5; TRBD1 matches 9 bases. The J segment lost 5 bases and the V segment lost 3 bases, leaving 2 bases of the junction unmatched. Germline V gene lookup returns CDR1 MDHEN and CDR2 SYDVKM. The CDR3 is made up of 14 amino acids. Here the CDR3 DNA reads TGTGCCAGCAGTTTTTACAGGGGGCATCAGCCCCAGCATTTT. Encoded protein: CASSFYRGHQPQHF.

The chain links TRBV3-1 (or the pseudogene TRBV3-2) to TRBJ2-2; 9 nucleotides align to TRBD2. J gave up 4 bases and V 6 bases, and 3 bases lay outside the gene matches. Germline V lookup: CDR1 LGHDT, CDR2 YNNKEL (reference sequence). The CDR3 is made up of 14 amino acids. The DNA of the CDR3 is TGTGCCAGCAGGCGAGCGGGAGGCACCGGGGAGCTGTTTTTT. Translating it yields CASRRAGGTGELFF.

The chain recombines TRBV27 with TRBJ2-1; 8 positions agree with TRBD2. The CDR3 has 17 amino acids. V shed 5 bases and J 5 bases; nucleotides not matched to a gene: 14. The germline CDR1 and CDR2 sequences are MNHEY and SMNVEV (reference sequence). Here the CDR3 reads CASSPPWVAGMNNEQFF. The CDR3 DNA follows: TGTGCCAGCAGTCCTCCCTGGGTAGCGGGAATGAACAATGAGCAGTTCTTC.

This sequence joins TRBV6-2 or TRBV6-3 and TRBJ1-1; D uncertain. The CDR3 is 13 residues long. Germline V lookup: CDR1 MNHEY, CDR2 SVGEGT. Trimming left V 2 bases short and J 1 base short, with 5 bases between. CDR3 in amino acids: CASSYLQNTEAFF. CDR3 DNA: TGTGCCAGCAGTTACCTACAGAACACTGAAGCTTTCTTT.

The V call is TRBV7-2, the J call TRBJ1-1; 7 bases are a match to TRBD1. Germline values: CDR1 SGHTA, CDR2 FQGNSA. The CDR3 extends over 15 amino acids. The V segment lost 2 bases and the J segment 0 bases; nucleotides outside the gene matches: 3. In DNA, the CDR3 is TGTGCCAGCAGCTTATGGGGACAGATGAACACTGAAGCTTTCTTT. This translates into CASSLWGQMNTEAFF. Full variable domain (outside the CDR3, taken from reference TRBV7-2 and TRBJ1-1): GAGVSQSPSNKVTEKGKDVELRCDPISGHTALYWYRQSLGQGLEFLIYFQGNSAPDKSGLPSDRFSAERTGGSVSTLTIQRTQQEDSAVYLCASSLWGQMNTEAFFGQGTRLTVV.